This TCR beta chain was captured by sequencing in a study of shared clonotypes between healthy human individuals (dated by TCRdb to about 2020). Concerning the study at large: Two women and a few men aged 18 to 49 years were included in the cohort. For each donor, CD4 naive and CD4 memory were each given three plates, CD8 naive was given two plates, and CD8 memory was given one plate. To estimate repertoire size and how much clonotype sharing occurs between individuals, the study deeply sequenced the blood TCR repertoires of several healthy adults. To increase sequencing depth and limit assay-specific biases, TCR repertoire library preparation and sequencing were carried out by different laboratories using diverse techniques. Between about 0.8 and 8.9 billion PBMCs per donor were obtained by leukapheresis.

General study outcomes and caveats: Pairwise subsampling led to the expectation that sequencing depth would affect the degree of clonotype sharing among donors. Larger estimated clonotype richness was generally found for naive subsets than for memory subsets. Roughly 5.2% of naive CD4, approximately 3.7% of naive CD8, 2.3% of memory CD4, and 0.4% of memory CD8 clonotypes were shared across four donors. The genetic and exposure-history diversity represented was limited by the small number of donors. Clonotypes shared by all four sorted-subset donors showed higher generation probabilities than non-shared clonotypes. Even with the large sequencing depth, rarefaction of the sorted-subset datasets indicated that sequencing was incomplete. Sampling was restricted to blood, and TCR repertoires in tissue are likely to differ from TCR repertoires in blood.

Healthy HIV-negative adults with no recently reported acute infections or vaccinations were included as donors. Only Caucasian adults living in Nashville, Tennessee, USA were represented among the donors. CD4+ T cells were enriched by magnetic negative selection, after which naive cells were positively selected on CD45RA and the negative fraction was taken as the memory subset. Blood was obtained by leukapheresis, after which PBMCs were separated by Ficoll-Histopaque density gradient centrifugation and cryopreserved in liquid nitrogen vapor phase. Analytical flow cytometry was used to check the purity and quantity of each magnetically sorted T cell population. Genomic DNA was isolated from every sorted fraction and measured by UV absorbance on a Nanodrop 2000c. Taken from the germline V gene, the CDR1 and CDR2 loops are SGHVS and FQNEAQ. V lost 2 bases and J lost 0 bases; the stretch between them is 7 bases long. The CDR3 spans 14 residues, from the cysteine through the phenylalanine. The read is trimmed to its CDR3 DNA, 42 bases read in frame from base 1.

Note on this clone: The target of this receptor is not known. No much larger clone exists at a distance of one base, and base qualities are not known.

TCR CDR3 regions were amplified from genomic DNA by multiplex PCR using the deep immunoSEQ assay. Extracted genomic DNA from each cell subset was distributed evenly across all wells of several immunoSEQ 96-well plates, and each plate was treated as a replicate. For sorted subsets, each replicate PCR was loaded with roughly 200 ng genomic DNA, equivalent to approximately 33,000 T cell genomes. Purified libraries were quantified with a Qubit 3.0 fluorometer, sized on a Bioanalyzer 2100, and re-quantified with the KAPA Library Quantification kit. Every immunoSEQ 96-well plate was sequenced on a separate single-read 150-cycle Illumina NextSeq 550 flow cell. As for the authors' bioinformatics: Because the immunoSEQ output held only junctional sequences and lacked quality scores, the filtering could not match the filtering applied to full-length reads. Sequences were annotated with PyIR, a Python wrapper for IgBLAST v1.9, and V/J genes and CDR3 were assigned using IMGT germline references. Any read was removed if the V/J assignment was weak (E-value above 1e-6), the CDR3 was missing, or the read contained stop codons, out-of-frame junctions, or ambiguous translated residues. A V3J clonotype was defined by an identical inferred V gene, J gene, and CDR3 amino acid sequence. The percentage overlap between two repertoires was calculated by dividing the number of shared unique clonotypes by the size of the smaller repertoire. Three approaches were used to assess repertoire richness: RTK rarefaction, the Chao1 estimator, and Recon v2.1 estimates of unobserved clonotypes. For all TCRbeta clonotypes obtained by the gDNA method from a handful of donors, generation probabilities were computed with OLGA. TCRdb provides this immuneACCESS table in a form limited to in-frame rearrangements. Some clones are lacking; in checked studies, under half of them reflect an unresolved V gene, and why the rest are absent is not known. That table is the source of V, J and clone size, and D and trimming were worked out from the DNA. This sample is represented by 2 million to 3 million clones; roughly nine tenths of them were singletons. The top ten constitute more than 0.12% of the sample.

The clonotype originates from a man aged 18 to 30 in good health. The chain links TRBV7-8 with TRBJ1-2, with the D gene too uncertain to name. The sequencing sample was made of naive CD4+ T cells sorted from blood. The meaning of the sample's cell subset or site label: CD45RA+ positively selected. In nucleotides, the sequence is TGTGCCAGCAGCTTATTGGGCTCTAACTATGGCTACACCTTC. It specifies CASSLLGSNYGYTF.